The source of this T cell receptor beta chain is a study of blood T cells in healthy people across ages. CDR1 is SGHVS, CDR2 FQNEAQ, per germline. The CDR3 consists of 16 residues. Trimming at V came to 5 bases and at J to 0 bases, leaving 8 bases not matched to a gene. Primers used in a second PCR of about 6 to 11 cycles were a sample-barcoded 5' primer and a J-beta primer mix. In TCRdb, the 5' RACE reads were re-called with MiXCR into one record per CDR3 protein. There are 1.4 million or so distinct CDR3 sequences in the sample; 40% to 45% occur only once, and approximately 4.1% lies in the top ten.

The gene calls are TRBV7-8 and TRBJ2-7; 9 bases match TRBD2. The sample was blood. The TCR originated in a woman aged 18-35 years in good health. CDR3 region: CASSPLAGPSSYEQYF. The CDR3 DNA reads TGTGCCAGCAGCCCCCTAGCGGGACCGAGCTCCTACGAGCAGTACTTC.